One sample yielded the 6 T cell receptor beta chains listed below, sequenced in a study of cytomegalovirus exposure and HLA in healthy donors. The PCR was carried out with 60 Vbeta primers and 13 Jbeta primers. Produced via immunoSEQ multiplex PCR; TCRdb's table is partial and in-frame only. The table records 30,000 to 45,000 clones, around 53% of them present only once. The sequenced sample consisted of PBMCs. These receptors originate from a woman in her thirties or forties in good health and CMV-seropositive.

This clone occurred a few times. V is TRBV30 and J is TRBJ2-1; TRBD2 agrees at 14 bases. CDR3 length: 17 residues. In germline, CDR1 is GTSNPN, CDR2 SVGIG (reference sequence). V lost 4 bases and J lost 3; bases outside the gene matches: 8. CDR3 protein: CAWKGLAGGSIYNEQFF. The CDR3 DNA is TGTGCCTGGAAAGGACTAGCGGGGGGTTCAATCTACAATGAGCAGTTCTTC.

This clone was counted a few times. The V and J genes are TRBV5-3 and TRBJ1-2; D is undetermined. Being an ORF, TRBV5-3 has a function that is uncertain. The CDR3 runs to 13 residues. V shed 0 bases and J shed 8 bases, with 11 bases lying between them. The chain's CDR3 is CARSLGPLEGYTF. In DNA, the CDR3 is TGTGCCAGAAGCTTGGGGCCGCTTGAAGGCTACACCTTC.

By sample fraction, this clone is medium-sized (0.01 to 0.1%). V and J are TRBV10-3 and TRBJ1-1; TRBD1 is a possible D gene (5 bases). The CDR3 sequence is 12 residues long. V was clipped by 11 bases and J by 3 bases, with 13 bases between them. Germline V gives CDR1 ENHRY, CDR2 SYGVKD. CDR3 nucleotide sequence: TGTGCCTCCTGGGGCGCCGACACTGAAGCTTTCTTT. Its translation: CASWGADTEAFF.

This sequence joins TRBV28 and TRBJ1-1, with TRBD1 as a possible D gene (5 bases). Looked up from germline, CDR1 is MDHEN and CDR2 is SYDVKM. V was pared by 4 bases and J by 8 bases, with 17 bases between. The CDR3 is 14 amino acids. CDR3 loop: CASSSPQGFGEAFF. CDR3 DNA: TGTGCCAGCAGTTCCCCGCAGGGCTTCGGGGAAGCTTTCTTT. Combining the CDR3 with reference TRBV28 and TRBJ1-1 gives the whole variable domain DVKVTQSSRYLVKRTGEKVFLECVQDMDHENMFWYRQDPGLGLRLIYFSYDVKMKEKGDIPEGYSVSREKKERFSLILESASTNQTSMYLCASSSPQGFGEAFFGQGTRLTVV.

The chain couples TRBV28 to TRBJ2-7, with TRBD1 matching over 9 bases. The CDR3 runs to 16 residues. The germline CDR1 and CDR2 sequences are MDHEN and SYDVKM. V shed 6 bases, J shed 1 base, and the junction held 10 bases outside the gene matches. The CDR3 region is CASSQTSGTGSYEQYF. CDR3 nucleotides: TGTGCCAGCAGCCAAACGTCCGGGACAGGGTCCTACGAGCAGTACTTC.

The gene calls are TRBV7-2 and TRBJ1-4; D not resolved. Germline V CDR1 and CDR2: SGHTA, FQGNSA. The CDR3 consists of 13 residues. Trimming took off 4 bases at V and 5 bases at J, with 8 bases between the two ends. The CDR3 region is CASSYGMNEKLFF. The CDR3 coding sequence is TGTGCCAGCAGCTACGGTATGAATGAAAAACTGTTTTTT.